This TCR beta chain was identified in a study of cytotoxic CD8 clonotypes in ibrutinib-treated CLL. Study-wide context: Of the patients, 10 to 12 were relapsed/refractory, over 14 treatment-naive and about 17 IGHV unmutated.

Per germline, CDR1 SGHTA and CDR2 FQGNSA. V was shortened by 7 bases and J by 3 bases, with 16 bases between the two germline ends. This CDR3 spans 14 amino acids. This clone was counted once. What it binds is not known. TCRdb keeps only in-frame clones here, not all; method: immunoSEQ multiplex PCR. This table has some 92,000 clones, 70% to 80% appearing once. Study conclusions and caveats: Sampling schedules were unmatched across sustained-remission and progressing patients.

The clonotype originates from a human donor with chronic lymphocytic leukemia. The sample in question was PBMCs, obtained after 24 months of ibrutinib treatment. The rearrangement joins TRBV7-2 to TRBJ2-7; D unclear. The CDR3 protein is CASTSRREIYEQYF. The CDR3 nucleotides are TGTGCCAGCACCTCCAGGCGAGAAATCTACGAGCAGTACTTC.